The T cell receptor beta chain described here comes from a study of T-cell memory formation after mild COVID-19. Across the study: In these data, TCR clusters were largely donor specific.

Concerning this clonotype: Its antigen is unidentified.

Study outcomes and limitations: The appearance of some responding clones in pre-infection memory suggested that cross-reactive memory joined.

CDR3 length: 18 residues. Trimming at V came to 1 base and at J to 0 bases, leaving 5 bases not matched to a gene. The germline V gene has CDR1 MNHNS and CDR2 SASEGT. Each CDR3 protein gets one entry after TCRdb re-called the 5' RACE reads with MiXCR. The profile shows roughly 170,000 distinct CDR3 sequences, approximately 17% of them singletons. The V gene is TRBV6-1, the J gene TRBJ2-3; 12 bases are shared with TRBD2. The source is a man between 18 and 35 years old who had mild COVID-19 (a few samples of this study predate the infection). Cell type and time point are not known. Sequencing input: PBMCs or a T cell subset sorted from them (not recorded which). CDR3 region: CASSEGTSGAPSTDTQYF. In DNA form, the CDR3 reads TGTGCCAGCAGTGAAGGGACTAGCGGGGCCCCTAGCACAGATACGCAGTATTTT.